A selection of T cell receptor beta chains follows, all from one sample in a study of blood T cell repertoires in COVID-19. Libraries were prepared by immunoSEQ multiplex PCR; TCRdb keeps only in-frame clonotypes and omits some of them. The repertoire holds approximately 56,000 clones, with about 85% as singletons. What was sequenced was peripheral blood. These TCRs come from an older man with active COVID-19. Each CDR3 is given with its conserved first and last residue. Each record gives: D gene, V gene, J gene, clone size, CDR3 protein, CDR3 DNA. A D gene is named only where the DNA matches it firmly. Size is stated for part of the rows, as once, few or many counts, or as a class when the clone is expanded.

TRBD1	TRBV28	TRBJ1-5	once	CASSPSGTGLNQPQHF	TGTGCCAGCAGTCCCTCCGGGACAGGGCTCAATCAGCCCCAGCATTTT
.	TRBV6-4	TRBJ1-1	.	CASSSGVWNTEAFF	TGTGCCAGCAGTTCGGGGGTATGGAACACTGAAGCTTTCTTT
.	TRBV4-2	TRBJ2-3	.	CASSQADNSADTQYF	TGTGCCAGCAGCCAAGCTGACAATTCAGCAGATACGCAGTATTTT
TRBD1	TRBV3-1/TRBV3-2	TRBJ2-4	.	CASSQGTGPKNIQYF	TGTGCCAGCAGCCAGGGGACAGGGCCAAAAAACATTCAGTACTTC
TRBD2	TRBV7-2	TRBJ2-7	.	CASSSGGGGIYEQYF	TGTGCCAGCAGCTCTGGGGGCGGGGGGATATACGAGCAGTACTTC
.	TRBV4-3	TRBJ2-7	.	CASSQVSVILSYEQYF	TGCGCCAGCAGCCAAGTCTCAGTTATCCTCTCCTACGAGCAGTACTTC
.	TRBV6-5	TRBJ2-1	.	CASSLAGVREEQFF	TGTGCCAGCAGCCTCGCCGGGGTTCGGGAGGAGCAGTTCTTC
.	TRBV5-1	TRBJ1-4	once	CASSEQGWGEKLFF	TGCGCCAGCAGCGAACAGGGCTGGGGTGAAAAACTGTTTTTT
TRBD2	TRBV5-8	TRBJ2-7	.	CASSRGGPEF	TGTGCCAGCAGCCGGGGGGGCCCAGAATTC
.	TRBV24-1	TRBJ2-3	.	CATSDSGTDTQYF	TGTGCCACCAGTGATTCCGGCACAGATACGCAGTATTTT
.	TRBV4-1	TRBJ2-7	few	CASSRGYEQYF	TGCGCCAGCAGCCGCGGGTACGAGCAGTACTTC
.	TRBV7-8	TRBJ1-2	.	CASSLLSRTDSSGYTF	TGTGCCAGCAGCTTACTATCTAGGACAGATTCTTCTGGCTACACCTTC
.	TRBV12-5	TRBJ2-1	.	CASGTRGRGEQFF	TGTGCTAGTGGAACGAGGGGGCGGGGTGAGCAGTTCTTC
TRBD2	TRBV7-6	TRBJ2-3	.	CASSPSGGHTDTQYF	TGTGCCAGCAGCCCTAGCGGGGGGCACACAGATACGCAGTATTTT
TRBD2	TRBV6-5	TRBJ2-3	few	CASSRIAGGLDTQYF	TGTGCCAGCAGCCGGATAGCGGGGGGGCTTGATACGCAGTATTTT
TRBD2	TRBV15	TRBJ2-1	.	CATSGLAGVSSYNEQFF	TGTGCCACCAGCGGCTTAGCGGGGGTGTCCTCCTACAATGAGCAGTTCTTC
TRBD1	TRBV2	TRBJ2-6	.	CASSAPGQLLSGANVLTF	TGTGCCAGCAGTGCCCCGGGACAGCTCCTCTCTGGGGCCAACGTCCTGACTTTC
.	TRBV9	TRBJ2-2	once	CASSVGGDTGELFF	TGTGCCAGCAGCGTAGGCGGGGACACCGGGGAGCTGTTTTTT
TRBD2	TRBV7-9	TRBJ2-1	.	CASSLSGGAQGEQFF	TGTGCCAGCAGCCTTAGCGGGGGGGCCCAGGGTGAGCAGTTCTTC
.	TRBV4-3	TRBJ1-1	.	CASSQIDRLHTEAFF	TGCGCCAGCAGCCAGATCGACAGACTCCACACTGAAGCTTTCTTT
TRBD2	TRBV6-4	TRBJ2-1	.	CASSVAGGGEQFF	TGTGCCAGCAGTGTAGCGGGGGGTGGTGAGCAGTTCTTC
.	TRBV9	TRBJ1-1	.	CASSAGGWNTEAFF	TGTGCCAGCAGCGCCGGGGGATGGAACACTGAAGCTTTCTTT
.	TRBV11-1	TRBJ2-3	.	CASKMGDADTQYF	TGTGCCAGCAAAATGGGAGACGCAGATACGCAGTATTTT
.	TRBV6-6	TRBJ2-5	.	CASSIHQETQYF	TGTGCCAGCAGCATACATCAGGAGACCCAGTACTTC
.	TRBV7-3	TRBJ2-5	.	CASSLTFSGTTETQYF	TGTGCCAGCAGCTTAACCTTCTCGGGAACCACAGAGACCCAGTACTTC
.	TRBV30	TRBJ2-5	.	CAWSVASDQYF	TGTGCCTGGAGTGTAGCAAGTGACCAGTACTTC
TRBD2	TRBV4-1	TRBJ2-5	medium-sized	CASSQTSGGAQETQYF	TGCGCCAGCAGCCAGACTAGCGGGGGGGCCCAAGAGACCCAGTACTTC
TRBD2	TRBV24-1	TRBJ2-1	.	CATSDPGTSGGANNEQFF	TGTGCCACCAGTGATCCTGGGACTAGCGGGGGGGCAAATAATGAGCAGTTCTTC
.	TRBV7-8	TRBJ2-6	once	CASSRDGAGANVLTF	TGTGCCAGCAGCCGAGACGGAGCAGGGGCCAACGTCCTGACTTTC
TRBD1	TRBV19	TRBJ1-6	.	CASSIEIGTANSPLHF	TGTGCCAGTAGTATAGAAATCGGGACAGCTAATTCACCCCTCCACTTT
TRBD2	TRBV7-3	TRBJ2-5	.	CASSPGLAETQYF	TGTGCCAGCAGCCCCGGACTAGCCGAGACCCAGTACTTC
TRBD2	TRBV4-1	TRBJ2-3	.	CASSQSQRGTDTQYF	TGCGCCAGCAGCCAATCCCAGCGGGGAACAGATACGCAGTATTTT
.	TRBV11-2	TRBJ1-2	.	CASSDGQSSNYGYTF	TGTGCCAGCAGCGATGGGCAGTCTTCTAACTATGGCTACACCTTC
TRBD1	TRBV27	TRBJ2-7	.	CASSRLAGTGAYEQYF	TGTGCCAGCAGTCGACTGGCCGGGACAGGGGCCTACGAGCAGTACTTC
.	TRBV4-3	TRBJ2-5	.	CASSPTGGQFQETQYF	TGCGCCAGCAGCCCCACCGGAGGACAGTTCCAAGAGACCCAGTACTTC
.	TRBV7-9	TRBJ1-5	.	CASSITQGNQPQHF	TGTGCCAGCAGCATAACACAGGGCAATCAGCCCCAGCATTTT
TRBD2	TRBV25-1	TRBJ2-5	.	CASSSSGTTLETQYF	TGTGCCAGCAGCTCTTCCGGGACTACCCTAGAGACCCAGTACTTC
.	TRBV14	TRBJ2-7	.	CASSTRISYEQYF	TGTGCCAGCAGTACCAGGATTTCCTACGAGCAGTACTTC
.	TRBV4-2	TRBJ2-7	.	CASSQARGLSSYEQYF	TGTGCCAGCAGCCAAGCAAGGGGCCTCAGCTCCTACGAGCAGTACTTC
TRBD1	TRBV4-3	TRBJ2-3	few	CASSQEWVQGADTQYF	TGCGCCAGCAGCCAAGAGTGGGTGCAGGGGGCAGATACGCAGTATTTT
TRBD1	TRBV19	TRBJ1-2	.	CASSIAVTGPLGGYTF	TGTGCCAGTAGTATAGCAGTGACAGGGCCTTTAGGAGGCTACACCTTC
.	TRBV7-2	TRBJ1-1	.	CASSFYFRSMNTEAFF	TGTGCCAGCAGCTTCTATTTCAGGTCCATGAACACTGAAGCTTTCTTT
.	TRBV12-3/TRBV12-4	TRBJ2-5	.	CASSLDLQETQYF	TGTGCCAGCAGTTTAGACCTACAAGAGACCCAGTACTTC
TRBD2	TRBV27	TRBJ2-6	once	CASSLIAGEYSGANVLTF	TGTGCCAGCAGTTTAATAGCGGGGGAATACTCTGGGGCCAACGTCCTGACTTTC
TRBD1	TRBV5-1	TRBJ2-7	.	CASSLDAGGFYEQYF	TGCGCCAGCAGCTTGGATGCAGGGGGTTTCTACGAGCAGTACTTC
TRBD2	TRBV19	TRBJ2-3	.	CASSIVRGSGEGTDTQYF	TGTGCCAGTAGTATAGTCCGGGGTAGCGGGGAGGGCACAGATACGCAGTATTTT
.	TRBV6-5	TRBJ2-7	few	CASAFYEQYF	TGTGCCAGCGCGTTTTACGAGCAGTACTTC
.	TRBV10-3	TRBJ1-5	.	CAISDRGEYQPQHF	TGTGCCATCAGTGACAGGGGAGAGTATCAGCCCCAGCATTTT